Listed here are 32 T cell receptor beta chains from one sample, sequenced in a study of immune heterogeneity within non-small cell lung tumors listed by TCRdb under 2018. Sequencing took place on a HiSeq X Ten. The TCR beta CDR3 region was amplified with a multiplex PCR system whose first round ran for around 10 cycles using 32 V-gene forward primers and 13 J-gene reverse primers. TCRdb's own reprocessing of the public reads used fastp at Q25 and MiXCR and kept productive beta chains. A single entry per CDR3 protein holds the most common genes and DNA from its merged rows. The sample table holds more than 10,000 distinct CDR3 sequences, of which about a quarter were seen once. Roughly 13% of the sample rests with the top ten. For the TCR template, genomic DNA was extracted from bulk tumor tissue, and 450 to 700 ng of gDNA was amplified for each sample. During surgery, multiple biopsies were taken from each primary tumor, with sampling sites spaced as far apart as possible within the tumor mass. The study cohort was described as untreated, and the patients were newly diagnosed NSCLC cases having curative surgery.

Material: lung tumor tissue. All receptors derive from a man aged 50-60 years with non-small cell lung cancer.

This clonotype was seen once. A much larger clone differs from this one at a single base, so this may be a read error. The CDR3 protein is CASSLSGTRRVNEQFF. The CDR3 DNA sequence: TGCGCCAGCAGCTTGTCCGGGACCAGAAGGGTCAATGAGCAGTTCTTC. V and J are TRBV5-1 and TRBJ2-1; D assignment may be TRBD1 or TRBD2 (5 bases each). The ends were cut back, 1 base at V and 6 bases at J, with 17 bases in the middle. This CDR3 region has 16 residues. Germline V gene lookup returns CDR1 SGHRS and CDR2 YFSETQ.

This clonotype was seen repeatedly, ten times or more. The chain has TRBV20-1 and TRBJ2-4, with unresolved D. The CDR3 loop spans 11 amino acids. Germline loops: CDR1 DFQATT, CDR2 SNEGSKA (reference sequence). V was clipped by 5 bases and J by 7 bases, with 9 bases between them. The CDR3 DNA reads as TGCAGTGCTTGGTTGGGGAACATTCAGTACTTC. It specifies CSAWLGNIQYF.

This clonotype came up a few times. One base away lies a much larger clone, so this may be a sequencing read error. The J gene is TRBJ1-6, the V gene TRBV30; 7 nucleotides line up with TRBD1. Per the germline V gene, CDR1 is GTSNPN and CDR2 is SVGIG (reference sequence). The CDR3 length is 15 residues. The CDR3 sequence is CAWSQGGSYNSHLHF. In nucleotides, the CDR3 is TGTGCCTGGAGCCAGGGGGGCTCCTATAATTCACACCTCCACTTT.

Relative to its sample, this clonotype is medium-sized. This chain joins TRBV20-1 and TRBJ1-5; D possibly corresponds to TRBD1 (5 bases). The CDR3 loop spans 15 amino acids. With 3 bases removed from V and 0 bases from J, the gap between germline ends came to 12 bases. Germline CDR1 is DFQATT and CDR2 is SNEGSKA (reference sequence). The CDR3 DNA follows: TGCAGTGCTAGGAGATCAGGGCATAGCAATCAGCCCCAGCATTTT. Its translation: CSARRSGHSNQPQHF.

This clonotype was seen many times. The chain links TRBV12-3 or TRBV12-4 to TRBJ1-1, with TRBD1 as a possible D gene (5 bases). The CDR3 runs 14 residues. V was pared by 5 bases and J by 7 bases, with 17 bases between. The CDR3 loop is CASSPAGDVSEAFF. The DNA of the CDR3 is TGTGCCAGCAGTCCGGCGGGGGATGTTAGTGAAGCTTTCTTT.

A remark on this clonotype: This clone may be a read error of a much larger clone one base away. V is TRBV28 and J is TRBJ2-6, with TRBD1 matching over 8 bases. Germline values: CDR1 MDHEN, CDR2 SYDVKM. The CDR3 contains 17 residues. CDR3 protein: CASSPGPGGSGGNVLTF. In DNA, the CDR3 is TGTGCCAGCAGTCCTGGGCCAGGGGGCTCTGGGGGCAACGTCCTGACTTTC.

Regarding this clonotype: A much larger clone differs by one base, so this may be a read error. The chain combines TRBV3-1 with TRBJ1-2; TRBD1 aligns across 7 bases. V lost 3 bases and J lost 8; bases outside the gene matches: 9. The CDR3 is 14 amino acids. Germline assignment: CDR1 LGHDT and CDR2 YNNKEL (reference sequence). CDR3 DNA sequence: TGTGCCAGCAGCCATGATGTTGGCAGGGGGGGCTACACCTTC. It codes for CASSHDVGRGGYTF. The full variable domain, in which reference TRBV3-1 and TRBJ1-2 provide the parts outside the CDR3, is DTAVSQTPKYLVTQMGNDKSIKCEQNLGHDTMYWYKQDSKKFLKIMFSYNNKELIINETVPNRFSPKSPDKAHLNLHINSLELGDSAVYFCASSHDVGRGGYTFGSGTRLTVV.

Note on this clonotype: Being one base from a much bigger clone, this may be a read error. V usage is TRBV5-1 and J usage is TRBJ2-7; TRBD2 might be the D (6 bases). The CDR3 has 14 amino acids. The germline V gene encodes CDR1 SGHRS and CDR2 YFSETQ. The DNA for the CDR3 is TGCGACAGCAGCTTGAATGGGGGAGGCAACGAGCAGTACTTC. Translated, it gives CDSSLNGGGNEQYF.

This clonotype appeared a single time. A junction boundary mismatches the germline segment, possibly from a read error. This chain links TRBV6-1 with TRBJ1-2; 8 nucleotides align to TRBD1. Germline V gene lookup returns CDR1 MNHNS and CDR2 SASEGT. The CDR3 consists of 14 residues. CDR3 in amino acids: CAISEGTGGYGYTF. The CDR3 nucleotides read TGTGCCATCAGTGAAGGGACAGGTGGCTATGGCTACACCTTC.

As concerns this clonotype: Since a much larger clone is just one base distant, this may be a read error. This CDR3 is CASSPGLTPRNTIYF. Here the CDR3 DNA reads TGTGCCAGCAGCCCGGGACTTACGCCTCGAAACACCATATATTTT. The gene calls are TRBV14 and TRBJ1-3; a weak D match, TRBD1 (5 bases). The CDR3 is made up of 15 amino acids. CDR1 is SGHDN and CDR2 is FVKESK in the germline V gene. Trimming took off 4 bases at V and 5 bases at J, with 15 bases between the two ends.

Concerning this clonotype itself: The CDR3 does not end in the conserved phenylalanine or tryptophan, so this is likely a read error. The chain is built from TRBV10-3 and TRBJ1-1; 8 nucleotides agree with TRBD1. This CDR3 region has 12 residues. Germline V gene sequence: CDR1 ENHRY, CDR2 SYGVKD. Trimming took 10 bases from V and 4 from J; bases not matched to a gene: 5. The CDR3 sequence is CATDRGGTEAFL. CDR3 sequence (DNA): TGTGCCACCGACAGGGGTGGCACTGAAGCTTTCCTT.

At least ten counts were recorded for this clonotype. The genes are TRBV6-5 and TRBJ1-2; 9 bases line up with TRBD1. The CDR3 spans 17 residues. Trimming at V came to 2 bases and at J to 7 bases, leaving 14 bases not matched to a gene. Germline V CDR1 and CDR2: MNHEY, SVGAGI. CDR3: CASSYRTSGTGFSGYTF. DNA of the CDR3: TGTGCCAGCAGTTACCGAACTTCCGGGACAGGGTTCTCTGGCTACACCTTC.

The table lists this clonotype with many counts. V is TRBV19 and J is TRBJ1-3; D gene ambiguous. The CDR3 length is 14 residues. V was pared by 6 bases and J by 0 bases, with 9 bases between. CDR1 LNHDA and CDR2 SQIVND come from the germline V gene (reference sequence). The CDR3: CASSLGLSGNTIYF. The CDR3 DNA is TGTGCCAGTAGCCTCGGACTCTCTGGAAACACCATATATTTT.

This clonotype was observed at least ten times. The CDR3 here is CASSERGSGYGYTF. The CDR3 bases are TGTGCCAGCAGTGAACGCGGGAGCGGGTATGGCTACACCTTC. This rearrangement joins TRBV2 to TRBJ1-2; D call uncertain. V shed 2 bases and J shed 5 bases, with 12 bases lying between them. Germline CDR1 reads SNHLY; CDR2 reads FYNNEI. The CDR3 length is 14 residues.

This clonotype occurred many times. This chain links TRBV7-8 with TRBJ1-1; the D is unclear. The CDR3 is 12 amino acids. Trimming took off 5 bases at V and 2 bases at J, with 6 bases between the two ends. CDR1 and CDR2 from the germline V gene are SGHVS and FQNEAQ. The CDR3 sequence is CASSPLNTEAFF. The CDR3 coding sequence is TGTGCCAGCAGCCCACTAAACACTGAAGCTTTCTTT.

The CDR3 loop is CASTRDGRKDIQYF. The CDR3 region has the DNA TGTGCCAGCACCAGGGACGGACGAAAGGACATTCAGTACTTC. The chain uses TRBV6-1 and TRBJ2-4, with D perhaps being TRBD1 or TRBD2 (5 bases each). Per the germline V gene, CDR1 is MNHNS and CDR2 is SASEGT. The length of the CDR3 is 14 residues. V dropped 7 bases and J dropped 8 bases, with 18 bases sitting between them.

In the case of this clonotype: Possible read error: a much larger clone is one base away. The chain employs TRBV7-6 and TRBJ2-7; perhaps TRBD1 as D (6 bases). This CDR3 spans 15 amino acids. Per the germline V gene, CDR1 is SGHVS and CDR2 is FNYEAQ. The CDR3 sequence is CASSLGGQPLDEHYF. As DNA, the CDR3 is TGTGCCAGCAGCTTAGGTGGACAGCCCCTTGACGAGCATTACTTC. The variable domain in full, completed from reference TRBV7-6 and TRBJ2-7, reads GAGVSQSPRYKVTKRGQDVALRCDPISGHVSLYWYRQALGQGPEFLTYFNYEAQQDKSGLPNDRFSAERPEGSISTLTIQRTEQRDSAMYRCASSLGGQPLDEHYFGPGTRLTVT.

This clonotype has a count of ten or more. The chain combines TRBV10-1 with TRBJ1-1; 8 bases align to TRBD1. This CDR3 is 14 amino acids long. Germline CDR1 WNHNN, CDR2 SYGVQD (reference sequence). V was pared by 4 bases and J by 1 base, with 2 bases of the junction left unmatched. The CDR3 nucleotides read TGCGCCAGCAGTGGGGACAGGCCGAACACTGAAGCTTTCTTT. This sequence encodes CASSGDRPNTEAFF.

Turning to this clonotype: This sequence may be a read error, since a much larger clone differs from it by one base. As the CDR3 is not closed by the conserved phenylalanine or tryptophan, this likely results from a read error. The rearrangement links TRBV20-1 to TRBJ2-5, with 9 bases lining up with TRBD1. V gave up 1 base and J gave up 7 bases; unmatched junction bases: 10. Germline-derived CDR1 and CDR2 are DFQATT and SNEGSKA (reference sequence). The CDR3 runs 15 residues. CDR3: CSARATGGKGGTQYY. CDR3 DNA: TGCAGTGCTAGAGCGACAGGGGGGAAGGGTGGGACCCAGTACTAC.

Worth noting for this clonotype: Given a much more abundant clone one base away, this may be a read error. The chain carries TRBV9 and TRBJ1-3, with TRBD1 matching 10 bases. The germline gives CDR1 SGDLS, CDR2 YYNGEE. The CDR3 contains 15 residues. The V and J ends lost 0 bases and 8 bases, in that order; junction bases with no gene match: 5. CDR3 DNA sequence: TGTGCCAGCAGCGTAGCAGGGACAGGGGTGGACACCATATATTTT. Its protein product is CASSVAGTGVDTIYF.

About this clonotype itself: A read error may explain this, as a much larger clone is one base away. Because the CDR3 is missing its conserved closing phenylalanine or tryptophan, this is likely a read error. The chain is built from TRBV5-1 and TRBJ1-2, with no clear D. The CDR3 is 14 amino acids. V was cut by 0 bases and J by 5 bases, with 11 bases left in between. Germline V CDR1 and CDR2: SGHRS, YFSETQ. The CDR3 DNA is TGCGCCAGCAGCTTGGAAGACGCGGTTTATGGCTACACCCTC. This sequence encodes CASSLEDAVYGYTL.

This clonotype appeared many times. The genes are TRBV6-1 and TRBJ1-1, with 7 bases matching TRBD1. The V gene end was trimmed by 3 bases and the J gene end by 7 bases; junction bases not matched to a gene: 11. The CDR3 sequence is 15 residues long. CDR1 is MNHNS and CDR2 is SASEGT in the germline V gene. CDR3 loop: CASSDLGTALFEAFF. In nucleotides, the CDR3 is TGTGCCAGCAGTGACTTGGGGACAGCGTTATTTGAAGCTTTCTTT.

The chain joins TRBV29-1 to TRBJ2-2; 8 bases are shared with TRBD2. V lost 8 bases to trimming and J lost 6 bases; unmatched junction nucleotides: 17. The CDR3 has 16 residues. Germline V gene sequence: CDR1 SQVTM, CDR2 ANQGSEA. CDR3 DNA: TGCAGCCTCCGACGTGGGGCAGCGGGAGTACCCGGGGAGCTGTTTTTT. Amino acids: CSLRRGAAGVPGELFF.

This clonotype has a count of ten or more. V gene TRBV10-3 combines with J gene TRBJ2-7; 8 bases agree with TRBD1. With V trimmed by 4 bases and J by 0 bases, 11 bases remained unmatched. CDR1 is ENHRY, CDR2 SYGVKD, per germline. The length of the CDR3 is 17 residues. CDR3 protein: CAISGSGTGFNSYEQYF. The CDR3, as DNA: TGTGCCATCAGTGGTTCCGGGACAGGCTTCAACTCCTACGAGCAGTACTTC.

V and J are TRBV5-1 and TRBJ2-1, with D possibly being TRBD1 (6 bases). Germline loops: CDR1 SGHRS, CDR2 YFSETQ. The CDR3 is 12 amino acids. Trimming shortened V by 2 bases and J by 6 bases, and 6 bases separated the two germline ends. The CDR3, as DNA: TGCGCCAGCAGCTTACAGGGCAATGAGCAGTTCTTC. It is translated as CASSLQGNEQFF.

This clonotype was seen many times. The chain is built from TRBV12-3 or TRBV12-4 and TRBJ2-6, with D tentatively TRBD2 (6 bases). This CDR3 region has 15 residues. With 4 bases removed from V and 12 bases from J, the gap between germline ends came to 19 bases. In DNA, the CDR3 is TGTGCCAGCAGTTCACCGGGAGATGGATCCAGCGTCCTGACTTTC. Translation gives CASSSPGDGSSVLTF.

Comment on this clonotype: A much larger clonotype is one base distant, so this may be a read error. The V gene is TRBV7-3, the J gene TRBJ1-2, with unresolved D. Per the germline V gene, CDR1 is SGHTA and CDR2 is FQGTGA. Trimming left V 5 bases short and J 8 bases short, with 24 bases between. The CDR3 totals 16 residues. The CDR3 DNA is TGTGCCAGCAGCCCCGACGGGCAAGACCCCCTCGGCGGCTACACCTTC. It translates to CASSPDGQDPLGGYTF.

This clonotype was seen at least ten times. V is TRBV12-3 or TRBV12-4 and J is TRBJ2-3; maybe TRBD2 (6 bases). V lost 7 bases and J 6 bases, leaving 20 bases between the germline ends. This CDR3 has 15 amino acids. The CDR3 DNA sequence: TGTGCCAGCACCCTCCGGGGACTCAAGGGGGATACGCAGTATTTT. Translated, it gives CASTLRGLKGDTQYF.

By share, this clonotype counts as medium-sized (0.01 to 0.1%). The J gene is TRBJ2-7, the V gene TRBV19; 9 positions match TRBD1. V was pared by 6 bases and J by 0 bases, with 6 bases of the junction left unmatched. Per the germline V gene, CDR1 is LNHDA and CDR2 is SQIVND (reference sequence). This CDR3 is built from 15 residues. The CDR3 reads CASSLQGAPSYEQYF. In DNA, the CDR3 is TGTGCCAGTAGCCTACAGGGGGCTCCCTCCTACGAGCAGTACTTC.

In this sample, this clonotype turned up many times. The chain carries TRBV7-3 and TRBJ2-1, with 7 nucleotides matching TRBD1. The CDR3 totals 14 residues. After removal of 8 bases from V and 0 bases from J, the junction contained 4 bases not matched to a gene. Germline values: CDR1 SGHTA, CDR2 FQGTGA. The chain's CDR3 is CASQRDSSYNEQFF. CDR3 sequence (DNA): TGTGCCAGCCAAAGGGACAGCTCCTACAATGAGCAGTTCTTC. Full variable domain (rest looked up from reference TRBV7-3 and TRBJ2-1): GAGVSQTPSNKVTEKGKYVELRCDPISGHTALYWYRQSLGQGPEFLIYFQGTGAADDSGLPNDRFFAVRPEGSVSTLKIQRTERGDSAVYLCASQRDSSYNEQFFGPGTRLTVL.

This clonotype was seen many times. This rearrangement joins TRBV5-1 to TRBJ2-2; TRBD1 agrees at 7 bases. The CDR3 is made up of 14 amino acids. Per germline, CDR1 SGHRS and CDR2 YFSETQ. Germline trimming cut 1 base from V and 3 bases from J; bases unmatched to any gene: 0. CDR3 loop: CASSLQGDTGELFF. For the CDR3, the DNA is TGCGCCAGCAGCTTGCAGGGGGACACCGGGGAGCTGTTTTTT.

This clonotype was counted ten times or more. The chain has TRBV20-1 and TRBJ2-7; TRBD1 agrees at 8 bases. The CDR3 has 13 residues. V lost 2 bases to trimming and J lost 3 bases; unmatched junction nucleotides: 3. CDR1 and CDR2 (germline): DFQATT, SNEGSKA (reference sequence). CDR3 region: CSARTDRGYEQYF. The CDR3 DNA is TGCAGTGCTAGAACCGACAGGGGCTACGAGCAGTACTTC.